These 25 T cell receptor beta chains originate from one sample sequenced in a study of blood T cell repertoires in COVID-19. Sequenced by immunoSEQ multiplex PCR; TCRdb stores in-frame clones only, minus some. The sample shows fewer than 100,000 clones, 82% of them seen only once. Sequencing used peripheral blood. All receptors derive from a human donor in a cohort sampled during active COVID-19.

The chain has TRBV29-1 and TRBJ1-1, with D unclear. Germline V gives CDR1 SQVTM, CDR2 ANQGSEA. This CDR3 contains 13 residues. Trimming shortened V by 2 bases and J by 4 bases, and 11 bases separated the two germline ends. CDR3 region: CSVETGIGTEAFF. The DNA for the CDR3 is TGCAGCGTTGAAACGGGAATTGGCACTGAAGCTTTCTTT.

J is TRBJ2-1 and V is TRBV18; TRBD2 aligns across 13 bases. With V trimmed by 4 bases and J by 7 bases, 13 bases remained unmatched. The germline V gene has CDR1 KGHSH and CDR2 LQKENI. This CDR3 comprises 18 residues. The CDR3 is CASSLFPRGLAGRNEQFF. Written as DNA, the CDR3 is TGTGCCAGCTCACTCTTCCCTAGGGGACTAGCGGGACGTAATGAGCAGTTCTTC.

The rearrangement links TRBV5-4 to TRBJ1-2; 9 nucleotides line up with TRBD1. This CDR3 comprises 15 residues. The J segment lost 4 bases and the V segment lost 2 bases, leaving 6 bases of the junction unmatched. Germline CDR1 is SGHNT and CDR2 is YYREEE (reference sequence). The CDR3: CASSLNRGQIYGYTF. DNA for the CDR3: TGTGCCAGCAGCTTAAACAGGGGGCAGATCTATGGCTACACCTTC.

The J gene is TRBJ1-1, the V gene TRBV19; 7 bases fit TRBD1. The CDR3 is 17 residues long. The V gene end was trimmed by 4 bases and the J gene end by 0 bases; junction bases not matched to a gene: 11. Germline-derived CDR1 and CDR2 are LNHDA and SQIVND (reference sequence). CDR3 in DNA: TGTGCCAGTAGTAGACCGATGGGACAGAGCATGAACACTGAAGCTTTCTTT. This translates into CASSRPMGQSMNTEAFF.

Turning to this clone: At the DNA level, this CDR3 is encoded by other sequences in the same sample as well. The rearrangement joins TRBV30 to TRBJ2-7; 9 bases align to TRBD1. The CDR3 contains 13 residues. Germline lookup yields CDR1 GTSNPN and CDR2 SVGIG (reference sequence). The ends lost 0 bases at V and 3 bases at J; junction bases unmatched: 0. CDR3 sequence: CAWSVGQGYEQYF. In DNA form, the CDR3 reads TGTGCCTGGAGTGTGGGACAGGGCTACGAGCAGTACTTC.

V and J are TRBV5-1 and TRBJ1-1; D is unresolved. The germline CDR1 and CDR2 sequences are SGHRS and YFSETQ. This CDR3 comprises 13 residues. Deletions cut 1 base from V and 0 bases from J, with 4 bases between. In nucleotides, the CDR3 is TGCGCCAGCAGCTTGTCCATGAACACTGAAGCTTTCTTT. Protein product: CASSLSMNTEAFF. The variable domain in full, with the rest retrieved from reference TRBV5-1 and TRBJ1-1, is KAGVTQTPRYLIKTRGQQVTLSCSPISGHRSVSWYQQTPGQGLQFLFEYFSETQRNKGNFPGRFSGRQFSNSRSEMNVSTLELGDSALYLCASSLSMNTEAFFGQGTRLTVV.

The chain couples TRBV6-5 to TRBJ2-1; D possibly corresponds to TRBD2 (5 bases). The CDR3 loop spans 16 amino acids. Germline V CDR1 and CDR2: MNHEY, SVGAGI. V lost 2 bases to trimming and J lost 0 bases, with 11 bases between them. CDR3 sequence (DNA): TGTGCCAGCAGTTACGGCGGAAGCGGCTCCTACAATGAGCAGTTCTTC. Translating it yields CASSYGGSGSYNEQFF.

This chain joins TRBV4-1 and TRBJ2-1; 14 bases agree with TRBD2. The CDR3 contains 18 residues. Trimming took 6 bases from V and 0 from J; bases not matched to a gene: 7. Germline V gene sequence: CDR1 MGHRA, CDR2 YSYEKL. The CDR3 loop is CASSKGTSGGSSYNEQFF. The CDR3 nucleotides read TGCGCCAGCAGTAAGGGGACTAGCGGGGGAAGCTCCTACAATGAGCAGTTCTTC.

V is TRBV6-5 and J is TRBJ1-5, with 7 bases fitting TRBD1. With V trimmed by 8 bases and J by 5 bases, 9 bases remained unmatched. The CDR3 covers 14 residues. Germline V gene sequence: CDR1 MNHEY, CDR2 SVGAGI. Here the CDR3 DNA reads TGTGCCAGCGTACGACAGGGTTTTCATCAGCCCCAGCATTTT. Encoded protein: CASVRQGFHQPQHF.

This rearrangement joins TRBV5-1 to TRBJ2-3; maybe TRBD1 (5 bases). The CDR3 loop spans 14 amino acids. Between the trimmed V and J ends, which lost 2 bases and 6 bases, there was a span of 13 bases. Germline V gene sequence: CDR1 SGHRS, CDR2 YFSETQ. In nucleotides, the CDR3 is TGCGCCAGCAGCTTCCAGGGTAGTGCGGATACGCAGTATTTT. The encoded protein is CASSFQGSADTQYF.

V gene TRBV2 combines with J gene TRBJ2-1; 9 bases align to TRBD2. V lost 4 bases and J lost 6; bases outside the gene matches: 10. Germline V gives CDR1 SNHLY, CDR2 FYNNEI. This CDR3 comprises 16 residues. Written as DNA, the CDR3 is TGTGCCAGCAGTGGGGAGACTAGCGGTTTAATCAATGAGCAGTTCTTC. It translates to CASSGETSGLINEQFF.

The chain is built from TRBV2 and TRBJ2-5, with 7 nucleotides matching TRBD1. With 0 bases clipped from V and 2 bases from J, the junction kept 0 bases outside the gene matches. CDR3 size: 14 residues. CDR1 is SNHLY and CDR2 is FYNNEI in the germline V gene. This chain's CDR3 is CASSEAGQQETQYF. CDR3 DNA sequence: TGTGCCAGCAGTGAAGCGGGACAGCAAGAGACCCAGTACTTC.

The rearrangement joins TRBV7-9 to TRBJ2-5; TRBD2 matches at 10 bases. Germline values: CDR1 SEHNR, CDR2 FQNEAQ (reference sequence). With 8 bases clipped from V and 2 bases from J, the junction kept 8 bases outside the gene matches. CDR3 size: 15 residues. The DNA for the CDR3 is TGTGCCAGCGGAGCCGGGACTAGCGCTCAAGAGACCCAGTACTTC. Protein: CASGAGTSAQETQYF. Based on the CDR3 plus reference TRBV7-9 and TRBJ2-5, the full variable domain is DTGVSQNPRHKITKRGQNVTFRCDPISEHNRLYWYRQTLGQGPEFLTYFQNEAQLEKSRLLSDRFSAERPKGSFSTLEIQRTEQGDSAMYLCASGAGTSAQETQYFGPGTRLLVL.

The CDR3 protein is CASSPQTGANGNTIYF. The CDR3 DNA reads as TGCGCCAGCAGCCCCCAGACAGGGGCGAATGGAAACACCATATATTTT. The V gene is TRBV5-1, the J gene TRBJ1-3; TRBD1 aligns across 8 bases. The J segment lost 3 bases and the V segment lost 4 bases, leaving 9 bases of the junction unmatched. This CDR3 region has 16 residues. CDR1 is SGHRS and CDR2 is YFSETQ in the germline V gene.

V and J are TRBV19 and TRBJ2-3; the match to TRBD2 covers 8 bases. Trimming at V came to 3 bases and at J to 1 base, leaving 6 bases not matched to a gene. There are 16 residues in the CDR3. Looked up from germline, CDR1 is LNHDA and CDR2 is SQIVND (reference sequence). The CDR3: CASSMSSGGGTDTQYF. The CDR3 DNA sequence: TGTGCCAGTAGTATGAGCAGCGGGGGTGGCACAGATACGCAGTATTTT.

This clone was observed many times. This chain joins TRBV18 and TRBJ1-5; D is uncertain. The length of the CDR3 is 15 residues. V was shortened by 4 bases and J by 7 bases, with 17 bases between the two germline ends. Germline V gene data show CDR1 as KGHSH and CDR2 as LQKENI. In DNA, the CDR3 is TGTGCCAGCTCACTAACCGGGTCCGAGAAGCAGCCCCAGCATTTT. Protein sequence: CASSLTGSEKQPQHF.

This chain connects TRBV9 to TRBJ1-5, with D unclear. The CDR3 consists of 15 residues. The germline CDR1 and CDR2 sequences are SGDLS and YYNGEE. V dropped 1 base and J dropped 6 bases, with 14 bases sitting between them. CDR3 nucleotide sequence: TGTGCCAGCAGCGTATACCCCGGGCGGGGTCAGCCCCAGCATTTT. Its protein is CASSVYPGRGQPQHF.

CDR3 nucleotide sequence: TGCGCCAGCAGCTCCCAAGGGGCGATCACCGGGGAGCTGTTTTTT. Translating gives CASSSQGAITGELFF. The chain uses TRBV5-1 and TRBJ2-2, with D perhaps TRBD1 (5 bases). With 3 bases removed from V and 4 bases from J, the gap between germline ends came to 13 bases. This CDR3 is 15 amino acids long. Looked up from germline, CDR1 is SGHRS and CDR2 is YFSETQ. Filled out from reference TRBV5-1 and TRBJ2-2, the complete variable domain reads KAGVTQTPRYLIKTRGQQVTLSCSPISGHRSVSWYQQTPGQGLQFLFEYFSETQRNKGNFPGRFSGRQFSNSRSEMNVSTLELGDSALYLCASSSQGAITGELFFGEGSRLTVL.

This sequence joins TRBV28 and TRBJ1-4, with 7 bases matching TRBD1. The CDR3 runs 14 residues. The germline V gene has CDR1 MDHEN and CDR2 SYDVKM. V lost 5 bases and J lost 8; bases outside the gene matches: 8. The CDR3 protein is CASSTGTEGEKLFF. The CDR3 DNA reads TGTGCCAGCAGTACCGGGACAGAGGGGGAAAAACTGTTTTTT.

The chain couples TRBV12-3 or TRBV12-4 to TRBJ1-4; a weak D match, TRBD1 (5 bases). The V gene lost 8 bases and the J gene lost 5 bases, with 12 bases spanning the gap. The CDR3 spans 13 residues. As DNA, the CDR3 is TGTGCCAGCGGGGATGCAGGGAATGAAAAACTGTTTTTT. Protein product: CASGDAGNEKLFF.

The genes are TRBV5-1 and TRBJ2-3, with TRBD2 identical over 8 bases. This CDR3 is built from 16 residues. V lost 2 bases to trimming and J lost 1 base; unmatched junction nucleotides: 6. Germline V CDR1 and CDR2: SGHRS, YFSETQ. The chain's CDR3 is CASSFGLAWGTDTQYF. The CDR3 coding sequence is TGCGCCAGCAGCTTTGGACTAGCTTGGGGCACAGATACGCAGTATTTT.

V and J are TRBV2 and TRBJ2-7; a weak D match, TRBD1 (6 bases). V dropped 6 bases and J dropped 5 bases, with 11 bases sitting between them. Germline assignment: CDR1 SNHLY and CDR2 FYNNEI. The CDR3 contains 12 residues. Here the CDR3 DNA reads TGTGCCAGCAGGCGACAGGTTGACGAGCAGTACTTC. Its translation is CASRRQVDEQYF.

As to this clone: Germline and junction disagree at one end, which may indicate a read error. This chain joins TRBV12-3 or TRBV12-4 and TRBJ2-7; 11 nucleotides match TRBD2. This CDR3 has 13 residues. CDR3 bases: TGTGCCAGCAGTGTAGCGGGGGGGGGCGAGCAGTACTTC. It codes for CASSVAGGGEQYF.

This clone has more than one count but fewer than ten. V is TRBV28 and J is TRBJ2-2; 8 bases map to TRBD1. The V segment lost 8 bases and the J segment 1 base; nucleotides outside the gene matches: 9. CDR3 length equals 16 residues. The germline CDR1 and CDR2 sequences are MDHEN and SYDVKM. As DNA, the CDR3 is TGTGCCAGCCAGAGGTGGGGGACAGGGAACACCGGGGAGCTGTTTTTT. This sequence encodes CASQRWGTGNTGELFF.

The sample holds one count of this clone. The chain employs TRBV5-1 and TRBJ1-4, with 8 bases matching TRBD1. The length of the CDR3 is 15 residues. Per the germline V gene, CDR1 is SGHRS and CDR2 is YFSETQ. The V gene end was trimmed by 1 base and the J gene end by 7 bases; junction bases not matched to a gene: 6. The CDR3 nucleotides are TGCGCCAGCAGCTTGTTCGGGACAGGCTCTGAAAAACTGTTTTTT. As protein: CASSLFGTGSEKLFF. The full variable domain, completed using reference TRBV5-1 and TRBJ1-4, is KAGVTQTPRYLIKTRGQQVTLSCSPISGHRSVSWYQQTPGQGLQFLFEYFSETQRNKGNFPGRFSGRQFSNSRSEMNVSTLELGDSALYLCASSLFGTGSEKLFFGSGTQLSVL.